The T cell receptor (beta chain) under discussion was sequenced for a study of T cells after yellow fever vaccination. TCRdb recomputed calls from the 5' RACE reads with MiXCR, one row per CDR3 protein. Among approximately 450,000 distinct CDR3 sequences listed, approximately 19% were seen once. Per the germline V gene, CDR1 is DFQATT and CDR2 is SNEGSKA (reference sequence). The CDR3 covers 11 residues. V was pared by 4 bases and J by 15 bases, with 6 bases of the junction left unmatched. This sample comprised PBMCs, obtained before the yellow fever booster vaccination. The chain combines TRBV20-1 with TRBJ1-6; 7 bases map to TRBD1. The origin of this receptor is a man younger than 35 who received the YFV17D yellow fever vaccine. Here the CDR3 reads CSATTGVDLHF. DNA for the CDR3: TGCAGTGCTACAACAGGGGTTGACCTCCACTTT.